Below are 8 T cell receptor beta chains sequenced from a single sample in a study of cytomegalovirus exposure and HLA in healthy donors (dated by TCRdb to about 2017). Libraries were built with the immunoSEQ multiplex PCR assay. The multiplex PCR relied on a mix of 60 forward primers for TCR Vbeta segments and 13 reverse primers for TCR Jbeta segments. Sourced from immuneACCESS, this table was stored by TCRdb with only in-frame sequences that have V and J called. A share of the clones is absent; for the studies checked, an unresolved V gene accounts for under half, and the remainder has no known explanation. For this sample there are roughly 150,000 clones; approximately 81% appear just once. Together, the top ten hold about 2.5% of the sample. The source material was PBMCs. The receptors originated from a boy aged 2 to 9 in good health and CMV-seronegative.

The chain combines TRBV4-1 with TRBJ1-4, with TRBD1 matching 7 bases. Germline loops: CDR1 MGHRA, CDR2 YSYEKL. V lost 5 bases and J lost 4; bases outside the gene matches: 4. There are 14 residues in the CDR3. CDR3 coding DNA: TGCGCCAGCAGCATACAGGGGATTAATGAAAAACTGTTTTTT. Translating it yields CASSIQGINEKLFF.

J is TRBJ1-5 and V is TRBV19, with 7 positions matching TRBD1. Trimming took 5 bases from V and 4 from J; bases not matched to a gene: 5. The CDR3 has 14 residues. Germline V gene lookup returns CDR1 LNHDA and CDR2 SQIVND (reference sequence). The CDR3 DNA sequence: TGTGCCAGTAGTTCGGGACAGAGTAATCAGCCCCAGCATTTT. Translating gives CASSSGQSNQPQHF.

This chain links TRBV15 with TRBJ1-4; D is unclear. Trimming took 11 bases from V and 4 from J, leaving 11 bases between them. The CDR3 sequence is 12 residues long. Germline-derived CDR1 and CDR2 are LNHNV and YYDKDF (reference sequence). The CDR3 region has the DNA TGTGCCGCGGCAGCTGTTAATGAAAAACTGTTTTTT. It encodes CAAAAVNEKLFF.

This chain joins TRBV9 and TRBJ1-1; D call uncertain. CDR1 is SGDLS and CDR2 is YYNGEE in the germline V gene. V was cut by 3 bases and J by 1 base, with 10 bases left in between. The CDR3 consists of 14 residues. The CDR3 sequence: CASSDVQRNTEAFF. CDR3 nucleotides: TGTGCCAGCAGCGATGTACAGAGGAACACTGAAGCTTTCTTT. The full variable domain, rest sourced from reference TRBV9 and TRBJ1-1, is DSGVTQTPKHLITATGQRVTLRCSPRSGDLSVYWYQQSLDQGLQFLIQYYNGEERAKGNILERFSAQQFPDLHSELNLSSLELGDSALYFCASSDVQRNTEAFFGQGTRLTVV.

The rearrangement links TRBV4-1 to TRBJ1-1; D perhaps matches TRBD1 (6 bases). V gave up 2 bases and J gave up 3 bases, with 10 bases separating them. CDR1 and CDR2 from the germline V gene are MGHRA and YSYEKL. The CDR3 totals 14 residues. Written as DNA, the CDR3 is TGCGCCAGCAGCCAACAAGGGGGTGACACTGAAGCTTTCTTT. Encoded protein: CASSQQGGDTEAFF.

The chain uses TRBV6-1 and TRBJ1-5; D unresolved. Germline assignment: CDR1 MNHNS and CDR2 SASEGT. This CDR3 contains 13 residues. Between the trimmed V and J ends, which lost 10 bases and 3 bases, there was a span of 13 bases. CDR3 DNA: TGTGCCATCCGAGGCCTGCTCAATCAGCCCCAGCATTTT. Protein product: CAIRGLLNQPQHF.

V gene TRBV27 combines with J gene TRBJ2-7; D perhaps matches TRBD2 (5 bases). V was clipped by 6 bases and J by 4 bases, with 10 bases between them. The CDR3 has 12 amino acids. Germline V gene lookup returns CDR1 MNHEY and CDR2 SMNVEV (reference sequence). CDR3 coding DNA: TGTGCCAGCAGCACACGGGGATACGAGCAGTACTTC. This codes for CASSTRGYEQYF.

The rearrangement links TRBV4-1 to TRBJ2-1, with TRBD2 as a possible D gene (5 bases). The CDR3 is 14 residues long. Trimming cost V 1 base and J 7 bases, with 11 bases left between them. Germline V gene data show CDR1 as MGHRA and CDR2 as YSYEKL. CDR3 sequence reads: CASSQVFEGNEQFF. CDR3 in DNA: TGCGCCAGCAGCCAAGTATTCGAGGGTAATGAGCAGTTCTTC.